Sequencing of this T cell receptor (beta chain) was carried out in a study of metastatic and nonmetastatic thyroid tumors. V lost 7 bases and J lost 6; bases outside the gene matches: 15. The CDR3 is 17 residues long. Germline V lookup: CDR1 MNHNY, CDR2 SVGAGI (reference sequence). This clone was found many times. Per the study methods: The authors used CDR3 differences across clinicopathological groups to build a distant-metastasis classifier for papillary thyroid cancer. Through MiXCR, TCRdb re-clonotyped the PCR reads. TCRdb's processing, not the authors', yielded these V and J calls. This table holds about 59,000 clones, 16% found once. Patients underwent thyroid surgery, and none had received any treatment before it.

The sample comprised blood. The source of this sequence is a male donor with papillary thyroid cancer or a benign thyroid nodule (not recorded which). Some clones in this sample may be carry-over from other donors' samples. This chain links TRBV6-6 with TRBJ2-2; 9 positions match TRBD2. CDR3 in amino acids: CASKRGGGVTLAGELFF. For the CDR3, the DNA is TGTGCCAGCAAGCGCGGGGGGGGTGTTACTTTAGCCGGGGAGCTGTTTTTT.